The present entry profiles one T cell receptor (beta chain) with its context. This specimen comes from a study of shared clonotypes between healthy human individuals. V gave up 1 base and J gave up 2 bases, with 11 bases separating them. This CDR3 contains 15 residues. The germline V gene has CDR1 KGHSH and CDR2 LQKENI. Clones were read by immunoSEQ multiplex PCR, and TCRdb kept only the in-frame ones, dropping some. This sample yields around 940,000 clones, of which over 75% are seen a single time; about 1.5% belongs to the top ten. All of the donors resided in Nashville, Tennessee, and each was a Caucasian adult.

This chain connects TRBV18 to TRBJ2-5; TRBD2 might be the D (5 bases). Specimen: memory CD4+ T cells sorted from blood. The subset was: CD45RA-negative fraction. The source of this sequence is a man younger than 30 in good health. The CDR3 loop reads CASSPRGQEQETQYF. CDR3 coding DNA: TGTGCCAGCTCACCACGAGGGCAGGAACAAGAGACCCAGTACTTC.